A selection of T cell receptor beta chains follows, all from one sample in a study of blood T cell repertoires in COVID-19. Measured with immunoSEQ multiplex PCR; TCRdb has only the in-frame clones, and not every one. Altogether hundreds of thousands of clones are present, about nine tenths being singletons, with the ten largest covering 8% to 9.5%. The specimen was PBMCs or T cells enriched from blood (not recorded which). The receptor set was obtained from a woman aged 18-29 years who had recovered from COVID-19. Both conserved end residues are part of each CDR3. Each record gives: J gene, clone size, V gene, D gene, CDR3 protein, CDR3 DNA. D genes are given only for firm matches. Clone size, where shown, is once, few, many, or a class for clones that have expanded.

j_call: TRBJ1-5
clone_size: -
v_call: TRBV6-2/TRBV6-3
d_call: TRBD1
cdr3_aa: CASTPGGERNQPQHF
cdr3_nt: TGTGCCAGCACCCCAGGGGGCGAACGCAATCAGCCCCAGCATTTT

j_call: TRBJ1-1
clone_size: -
v_call: TRBV28
d_call: -
cdr3_aa: CASSLVMNTEAFF
cdr3_nt: TGTGCCAGCAGTTTAGTCATGAACACTGAAGCTTTCTTT

j_call: TRBJ1-1
clone_size: -
v_call: TRBV12-3/TRBV12-4
d_call: -
cdr3_aa: CASSLVSGGAFF
cdr3_nt: TGTGCCAGCAGTTTAGTTTCCGGAGGGGCTTTCTTT

j_call: TRBJ1-6
clone_size: -
v_call: TRBV10-3
d_call: -
cdr3_aa: CAITRTPGLGSPLHF
cdr3_nt: TGTGCCATCACCCGGACGCCGGGGTTAGGTTCACCCCTCCACTTT

j_call: TRBJ1-2
clone_size: -
v_call: TRBV4-3
d_call: -
cdr3_aa: CASSQGVGGAIYGYTF
cdr3_nt: TGCGCCAGCAGCCAGGGGGTTGGGGGCGCAATCTATGGCTACACCTTC

j_call: TRBJ1-5
clone_size: once
v_call: TRBV6-4
d_call: -
cdr3_aa: CASRTIIPGNQPQHF
cdr3_nt: TGTGCCAGCAGGACAATTATACCGGGCAATCAGCCCCAGCATTTT

j_call: TRBJ1-2
clone_size: -
v_call: TRBV19
d_call: TRBD1
cdr3_aa: CATHPTGEFGLMGYTF
cdr3_nt: TGTGCCACCCACCCAACAGGGGAGTTTGGATTGATGGGCTACACCTTC

j_call: TRBJ1-2
clone_size: once
v_call: TRBV15
d_call: -
cdr3_aa: CATSRDRQGGGYTF
cdr3_nt: TGTGCCACCAGCAGAGATAGGCAGGGTGGAGGCTACACCTTC